The 17 T cell receptor beta chains below were found in one sample sequenced in a study of cytomegalovirus exposure and HLA in healthy donors. PCR amplification relied on 60 Vbeta primers (plus 13 Jbeta primers). Repertoires were generated with immunoSEQ multiplex PCR, while TCRdb's copy carries only in-frame clones and drops some. The sample comprises 100,000 or so clones, around 75% of which are singletons, and about 14% rests with the top ten. What was sequenced was PBMCs. These receptors were obtained from a male donor in good health and CMV-seropositive.

This rearrangement joins TRBV4-2 to TRBJ2-7; a weak D match, TRBD1 (5 bases). V was cut by 8 bases and J by 4 bases, with 12 bases left in between. The CDR3 extends over 12 amino acids. The germline V gene encodes CDR1 LGHNA and CDR2 YNFKEQ. CDR3 sequence reads: CASDLDSYEQYF. DNA for the CDR3: TGTGCCAGCGACCTCGACAGTTACGAGCAGTACTTC.

The V and J genes are TRBV25-1 and TRBJ2-3; perhaps TRBD2 as D (7 bases). V lost 8 bases and J 11 bases, leaving 17 bases between the germline ends. The CDR3 runs to 12 residues. CDR1 and CDR2 from the germline V gene are MGHDK and SYGVNS. The CDR3 nucleotides read TGTGCCAGCGGCCCCGGGGGGCCCAGGCAGTATTTT. Protein sequence: CASGPGGPRQYF.

The chain recombines TRBV28 with TRBJ2-5; D is unresolved. CDR3 length: 10 residues. The ends were cut back, 8 bases at V and 4 bases at J, with 5 bases in the middle. CDR1 MDHEN and CDR2 SYDVKM come from the germline V gene. The CDR3 nucleotides read TGTGCCAGCCTTAGAGAGACCCAGTACTTC. Translation gives CASLRETQYF.

This clone was seen just once. This chain uses TRBV7-2 with TRBJ2-7, with 11 bases matching TRBD2. The CDR3 spans 14 residues. The J segment lost 5 bases and the V segment lost 1 base, leaving 1 base of the junction unmatched. The V gene's germline CDR1 is SGHTA and CDR2 FQGNSA. The CDR3 DNA reads as TGTGCCAGCAGCTTAGAACTAGCGGGGGACGAGCAGTACTTC. This encodes CASSLELAGDEQYF.

The rearrangement joins TRBV19 to TRBJ2-2; TRBD1 matches 10 bases. V lost 6 bases to trimming and J lost 3 bases; unmatched junction nucleotides: 1. The length of the CDR3 is 14 residues. CDR1 and CDR2 (germline): LNHDA, SQIVND (reference sequence). The CDR3: CASRGTGDTGELFF. The CDR3 DNA follows: TGTGCCAGTAGGGGGACAGGGGACACCGGGGAGCTGTTTTTT.

In this sample, this clone turned up once. The rearrangement joins TRBV5-4 to TRBJ2-1; TRBD1 agrees at 10 bases. J was trimmed by 7 bases and V by 0 bases; bases with no gene match: 7. Germline V gene sequence: CDR1 SGHNT, CDR2 YYREEE (reference sequence). CDR3 length: 16 residues. CDR3 loop: CASSLARWTGGNEQFF. In DNA form, the CDR3 reads TGTGCCAGCAGCTTGGCCAGGTGGACAGGGGGTAATGAGCAGTTCTTC.

J is TRBJ2-5 and V is TRBV25-1, with TRBD1 identical over 8 bases. V lost 3 bases, J lost 4 bases, and 4 bases stayed unmatched. In germline, CDR1 is MGHDK, CDR2 SYGVNS. CDR3 length equals 14 residues. CDR3 sequence (DNA): TGTGCCAGCAGTGAGGCAGGGGGCATAGAGACCCAGTACTTC. This encodes CASSEAGGIETQYF.

This clone was found a few times. This rearrangement joins TRBV11-2 to TRBJ2-7; 7 bases match TRBD2. CDR1 and CDR2 (germline): SGHAT, FQNNGV. The V and J ends lost 0 bases and 2 bases, in that order; junction bases with no gene match: 4. The CDR3 runs 15 residues. CDR3 protein: CASSLDGGGTYEQYF. The CDR3, as DNA: TGTGCCAGCAGCTTAGATGGGGGGGGTACCTACGAGCAGTACTTC.

The V call is TRBV27, the J call TRBJ1-3; D is perhaps TRBD1 (5 bases). CDR1 is MNHEY, CDR2 SMNVEV, per germline (reference sequence). Trimming took off 2 bases at V and 4 bases at J, with 9 bases between the two ends. The CDR3 runs 14 residues. The CDR3 sequence is CASSLRGVGNTIYF. In DNA form, the CDR3 reads TGTGCCAGCAGTTTAAGGGGCGTCGGAAACACCATATATTTT.

J is TRBJ2-7 and V is TRBV18; unclear D gene. With 2 bases removed from V and 6 bases from J, the gap between germline ends came to 11 bases. This CDR3 has 13 residues. Germline CDR1 is KGHSH and CDR2 is LQKENI. The CDR3 reads CASSPISSSEQYF. DNA for the CDR3: TGTGCCAGCTCACCAATCTCTTCGAGCGAGCAGTACTTC.

The rearrangement joins TRBV5-1 to TRBJ2-3; maybe TRBD2 (6 bases). The CDR3 covers 15 residues. The germline V and J ends were trimmed by 4 bases and 2 bases, with 14 bases remaining between them. Germline lookup yields CDR1 SGHRS and CDR2 YFSETQ. The CDR3 here is CASSPGLPNTDTQYF. In DNA, the CDR3 is TGCGCCAGCAGCCCGGGACTTCCCAACACAGATACGCAGTATTTT. Full variable domain (rest looked up from reference TRBV5-1 and TRBJ2-3): KAGVTQTPRYLIKTRGQQVTLSCSPISGHRSVSWYQQTPGQGLQFLFEYFSETQRNKGNFPGRFSGRQFSNSRSEMNVSTLELGDSALYLCASSPGLPNTDTQYFGPGTRLTVL.

This chain connects TRBV18 to TRBJ2-7, with TRBD2 as a possible D gene (5 bases). V gave up 5 bases and J gave up 4 bases, with 15 bases separating them. The germline V gene encodes CDR1 KGHSH and CDR2 LQKENI. This CDR3 contains 14 residues. The CDR3 here is CASSSTSGGYEQYF. CDR3 DNA: TGTGCCAGCTCATCAACTAGTGGCGGGTACGAGCAGTACTTC.

V is TRBV11-2 and J is TRBJ2-5, with TRBD2 matching over 14 bases. Trimming cost V 4 bases and J 5 bases; bases outside gene matches: 6. The CDR3 covers 16 residues. Germline V lookup: CDR1 SGHAT, CDR2 FQNNGV. This CDR3 is CASSSRLAGGRETQYF. DNA of the CDR3: TGTGCCAGCAGCTCACGACTAGCGGGGGGGCGCGAGACCCAGTACTTC.

The CDR3 is CASSLTSRGYEQYF. For the CDR3, the DNA is TGTGCCAGCAGCTTAACAAGCAGGGGTTACGAGCAGTACTTC. The chain is built from TRBV5-4 and TRBJ2-7, with a possible D match to TRBD1 (6 bases). The germline gives CDR1 SGHNT, CDR2 YYREEE (reference sequence). The CDR3 is made up of 14 amino acids. Trimming took 2 bases from V and 4 from J, leaving 13 bases between them.

The genes are TRBV5-1 and TRBJ2-7; 10 bases match TRBD2. The CDR3 loop spans 14 amino acids. Per the germline V gene, CDR1 is SGHRS and CDR2 is YFSETQ. Trimming cost V 4 bases and J 5 bases; bases outside gene matches: 6. CDR3 nucleotides: TGCGCCAGCAGCCTCTCGCTAGCGGGGGACGAGCAGTACTTC. It encodes CASSLSLAGDEQYF.

The J gene is TRBJ2-7, the V gene TRBV30; possibly TRBD2 for D (6 bases). CDR3 length: 13 amino acids. V was pared by 4 bases and J by 2 bases, with 12 bases between. Germline V CDR1 and CDR2: GTSNPN, SVGIG (reference sequence). The CDR3 loop reads CAWTSSAAYEQYV. The CDR3 nucleotides are TGTGCCTGGACGTCTAGCGCGGCCTACGAGCAGTACGTC.

The table lists this clone with a few counts. This sequence joins TRBV2 and TRBJ2-3, with TRBD1 as a possible D gene (11 bases). V shed 9 bases and J shed 0 bases, with 22 bases lying between them. This CDR3 has 17 residues. From germline, CDR1 is SNHLY and CDR2 FYNNEI. This CDR3 is CASAGTGGLASTDTQYF. The CDR3 DNA reads as TGTGCCAGTGCCGGGACAGGGGGACTAGCGAGCACAGATACGCAGTATTTT.